This T cell receptor (beta chain) comes out of a study of blood T cell repertoires in COVID-19. Cohort 3 recovery required two negative PCRs, clearance, or symptom resolution. From germline, CDR1 is DFQATT and CDR2 SNEGSKA (reference sequence). The CDR3 consists of 14 residues. V lost 6 bases and J 0 bases, leaving 11 bases between the germline ends. Assay used: immunoSEQ multiplex PCR; TCRdb lists only in-frame clones, some missing. The data hold over 350,000 clones, with around nine tenths observed a single time. The sequence was collected from a woman aged 45-59 years who had recovered from COVID-19. The J gene is TRBJ2-2, the V gene TRBV20-1; no definite D call. The sequencing input was PBMCs or T cells enriched from blood (not recorded which). The CDR3 here is CSASPVANTGELFF. CDR3 DNA sequence: TGCAGTGCCAGTCCGGTCGCGAACACCGGGGAGCTGTTTTTT.